The 8 T cell receptor beta chains below come from one sample, sequenced in a study of T-cell reconstitution after alpha-beta-depleted transplantation in children. It was with unique molecular identifiers that the TCRbeta library was prepared. One entry per CDR3 protein, called by TCRdb with MiXCR from the PCR reads. Of fewer than 550,000 distinct CDR3 sequences in the sample, more than 9% are singletons; the top ten hold approximately 2%. This specimen was PBMCs, taken before TCRalphabeta/CD19-depleted stem cell transplant. Receptors originate from a child under 10 years old with inherited bone marrow failure, due to receive a stem cell transplant.

Turning to this clonotype: A much bigger clone sits one base away, suggesting this may be a read error. The chain recombines TRBV6-2 or TRBV6-3 with TRBJ2-5, with D unresolved. This CDR3 is built from 16 residues. V was trimmed by 4 bases and J by 4 bases, leaving 19 bases between them. The germline gives CDR1 MNHEY, CDR2 SVGEGT. CDR3 region: CASSLSRAGLRETQYF. The DNA for the CDR3 is TGTGCCAGCAGTTTGAGTAGGGCAGGCCTCCGAGAGACCCAGTACTTC.

CDR3 protein: CASSLNGWDSIADTQYF. The CDR3 DNA is TGTGCCAGCAGCCTAAACGGGTGGGACTCTATTGCAGATACGCAGTATTTT. This chain uses TRBV11-2 with TRBJ2-3, with D possibly matching TRBD2 (6 bases). Germline V gene data show CDR1 as SGHAT and CDR2 as FQNNGV. The CDR3 has 17 amino acids. V gave up 5 bases and J gave up 4 bases, with 22 bases separating them.

This clonotype was observed at least ten times. The chain combines TRBV7-9 with TRBJ2-7, with TRBD2 matching 7 bases. The CDR3 loop spans 15 amino acids. CDR1 is SEHNR, CDR2 FQNEAQ, per germline (reference sequence). The J segment lost 5 bases and the V segment lost 5 bases, leaving 12 bases of the junction unmatched. The CDR3 loop reads CASSLRIAGEDEQYF. CDR3 sequence (DNA): TGTGCCAGCAGCCTTCGTATTGCGGGAGAGGACGAGCAGTACTTC. Full variable domain (outside the CDR3, taken from reference TRBV7-9 and TRBJ2-7): DTGVSQNPRHKITKRGQNVTFRCDPISEHNRLYWYRQTLGQGPEFLTYFQNEAQLEKSRLLSDRFSAERPKGSFSTLEIQRTEQGDSAMYLCASSLRIAGEDEQYFGPGTRLTVT.

Many counts were recorded for this clonotype. The CDR3 spells CASRMGQGLDEQYF. The CDR3 coding sequence is TGTGCCAGCAGAATGGGACAGGGCCTCGACGAGCAGTACTTC. The rearrangement uses TRBV6-1 and TRBJ2-7, with 9 positions matching TRBD1. V lost 6 bases, J lost 5 bases, and 8 bases stayed unmatched. The CDR3 totals 14 residues. Germline V CDR1 and CDR2: MNHNS, SASEGT.

This clonotype was seen at least ten times. This chain connects TRBV6-1 to TRBJ2-1, with 8 bases lining up with TRBD1. Germline lookup yields CDR1 MNHNS and CDR2 SASEGT. The trim removed 2 bases at V and 2 bases at J, leaving 5 bases unmatched. This CDR3 has 16 residues. CDR3 in amino acids: CASSEFLQGAYNEQFF. The CDR3 bases are TGTGCCAGCAGTGAATTCTTACAGGGGGCCTACAATGAGCAGTTCTTC.

This clonotype was recorded many times. The chain combines TRBV7-2 with TRBJ2-1, with TRBD2 matching 12 bases. V shed 3 bases, J shed 4 bases, and the junction held 10 bases outside the gene matches. CDR1 and CDR2 from the germline V gene are SGHTA and FQGNSA. This CDR3 has 18 amino acids. The CDR3 sequence: CASSFGLAGGPEYNEQFF. In nucleotides, the CDR3 is TGTGCCAGCAGCTTCGGGCTAGCGGGAGGGCCTGAATACAATGAGCAGTTCTTC.

This clonotype was detected a few times. The chain carries TRBV11-2 and TRBJ2-1; 7 bases map to TRBD2. J gave up 11 bases and V 1 base, and 8 bases lay outside the gene matches. Germline values: CDR1 SGHAT, CDR2 FQNNGV. This CDR3 comprises 14 residues. CDR3 sequence reads: CASSLAHGGRKQFF. The CDR3 coding sequence is TGTGCCAGCAGCTTAGCGCATGGCGGGAGAAAGCAGTTCTTC.

The V and J genes are TRBV4-3 and TRBJ2-5, with D perhaps TRBD1 (5 bases). Germline CDR1 and CDR2: LGHNA and YSLEER. The V gene lost 1 base and the J gene lost 0 bases, with 9 bases spanning the gap. The CDR3 extends over 15 amino acids. Written as DNA, the CDR3 is TGCGCCAGCAGCCAAGTATTCAGGGACCAAGAGACCCAGTACTTC. Its protein product is CASSQVFRDQETQYF.